This TCR beta chain was recorded in a study of T cell changes during pregnancy in multiple sclerosis. Measured with immunoSEQ multiplex PCR; TCRdb has only the in-frame clones, and not every one. The repertoire includes 35,000 to 50,000 clones, approximately 91% of them detected once, and around 1.5% sits in the top ten. V was trimmed by 4 bases and J by 10 bases, leaving 16 bases between them. The CDR3 has 13 amino acids. Germline V gene sequence: CDR1 MNHNS, CDR2 SASEGT. The sequence was collected from a female donor with multiple sclerosis, enrolled in a pregnancy study. The chain carries TRBV6-1 and TRBJ2-5, with D perhaps TRBD1 (6 bases). Sequenced material: PBMCs (not recorded whether the cells were cultured). DNA of the CDR3: TGTGCCAGCAGTGCATCACAGGGAATAGACCAGTACTTC. This sequence encodes CASSASQGIDQYF.